This T cell receptor (beta chain) was sequenced for a study of blood T cell repertoires in COVID-19. Libraries were prepared by immunoSEQ multiplex PCR; TCRdb keeps only in-frame clonotypes and omits some of them. The repertoire includes under 200,000 clones, around 80% of them detected once, and 10% to 15% sits in the top ten. Trimming pared 6 bases from V and 2 bases from J, leaving 14 bases between. This CDR3 spans 14 amino acids. Looked up from germline, CDR1 is MDHEN and CDR2 is SYDVKM. The chain employs TRBV28 and TRBJ2-7; D is possibly TRBD2 (6 bases). The TCR sequence derives from a woman aged 55 to 70 who had recovered from COVID-19. Sequences were obtained from PBMCs or T cells enriched from blood (not recorded which). CDR3 sequence (DNA): TGTGCCAGCAGCCTCGGAGGGAAGACCTACGAGCAGTACTTC. It encodes CASSLGGKTYEQYF.